These T cell receptor beta chains were read from a single sample in a study of cytomegalovirus exposure and HLA in healthy donors. TCRdb keeps only in-frame clones here, not all; method: immunoSEQ multiplex PCR. Among 150,000 to 200,000 clones listed, 76% were seen once. The sequencing sample was made of PBMCs. These receptors all stem from a male donor in good health and CMV-seronegative. Each CDR3 is given with its conserved first and last residue. Fields, in order: D gene, V gene, J gene, clone size, CDR3 protein, CDR3 DNA. The D gene is left open where the match is weak. Size values are once, few and many counts, or a class for expanded clones, and some rows have none.

TRBD1	TRBV5-1	TRBJ2-3	-	CASSRGQGSDTQYF	TGCGCCAGCAGCCGGGGACAGGGCTCAGATACGCAGTATTTT
-	TRBV20-1	TRBJ1-2	-	CSAGGWDGYTF	TGCAGTGCCGGCGGGTGGGATGGCTACACCTTC
-	TRBV27	TRBJ2-1	-	CASSLLIEGDEQFF	TGTGCCAGCAGTTTACTTATCGAGGGCGATGAGCAGTTCTTC
TRBD1	TRBV7-2	TRBJ1-5	-	CASTLTGTGSQPQHF	TGTGCCAGCACACTCACCGGGACAGGGAGTCAGCCCCAGCATTTT
TRBD1	TRBV2	TRBJ2-7	-	CASIPGQGSYEQYF	TGTGCCAGCATCCCGGGACAGGGGTCCTACGAGCAGTACTTC
TRBD1	TRBV28	TRBJ2-7	-	CASSLPSTGNHEQYF	TGTGCCAGCAGTTTACCCTCGACAGGGAACCACGAGCAGTACTTC
TRBD1	TRBV9	TRBJ1-1	-	CASSPDRGLTEAFF	TGTGCCAGCAGCCCCGACAGGGGCCTGACTGAAGCTTTCTTT
TRBD1	TRBV28	TRBJ1-1	few	CASRGTGENTEAFF	TGTGCCAGCAGGGGGACAGGGGAGAACACTGAAGCTTTCTTT
-	TRBV5-4	TRBJ2-7	few	CASSPNRDTTYEQYF	TGTGCCAGCAGCCCTAACCGGGACACGACCTACGAGCAGTACTTC
TRBD1	TRBV5-1	TRBJ2-1	few	CASSPTTGGQFF	TGCGCCAGCAGCCCGACGACAGGGGGGCAGTTCTTC
TRBD2	TRBV18	TRBJ2-1	-	CASSPPGLAGLEQFF	TGTGCCAGCTCACCGCCGGGGCTAGCGGGGCTTGAGCAGTTCTTC
TRBD1	TRBV7-9	TRBJ1-1	once	CSSSLVGGFTEAFF	TGTTCCAGCAGCTTAGTAGGGGGCTTCACTGAAGCTTTCTTT
TRBD1	TRBV4-1	TRBJ2-2	-	CASSPDRGTGELFF	TGCGCCAGCAGTCCCGACAGGGGCACCGGGGAGCTGTTTTTT
-	TRBV5-6	TRBJ1-2	-	CASTPIGGGYTF	TGTGCCAGCACCCCCATCGGGGGTGGCTACACCTTC
-	TRBV5-4	TRBJ1-1	-	CASSREMGENTEAFF	TGTGCCAGCAGCCGAGAAATGGGAGAGAACACTGAAGCTTTCTTT
TRBD1	TRBV7-8	TRBJ2-5	-	CASSFSGTGGWETQYF	TGTGCCAGCAGCTTTTCCGGGACAGGGGGCTGGGAGACCCAGTACTTC
-	TRBV30	TRBJ1-2	-	CAWRVQGHYGYTF	TGTGCCTGGCGGGTACAGGGACACTATGGCTACACCTTC
TRBD1	TRBV7-9	TRBJ1-2	-	CASSLGDRVNYGYTF	TGTGCCAGCAGCTTAGGGGACAGAGTCAACTATGGCTACACCTTC
-	TRBV28	TRBJ1-2	-	CASSSKTGNYGYTF	TGTGCCAGCAGTTCCAAAACAGGTAACTATGGCTACACCTTC
TRBD1	TRBV15	TRBJ2-5	few	CATSRERGPETQYF	TGTGCCACCAGCAGAGAGAGGGGGCCGGAGACCCAGTACTTC
TRBD1	TRBV4-1	TRBJ2-1	-	CASSQAPPYRGSYNEQFF	TGCGCCAGCAGCCAAGCCCCCCCGTACAGGGGTTCCTACAATGAGCAGTTCTTC
TRBD2	TRBV19	TRBJ2-1	-	CASRSTSGSKNEQFF	TGTGCCAGTAGATCGACTAGCGGGAGTAAGAATGAGCAGTTCTTC
-	TRBV2	TRBJ2-2	-	CASSPVLNTGELFF	TGTGCCAGCAGTCCTGTTTTAAACACCGGGGAGCTGTTTTTT
-	TRBV27	TRBJ1-6	-	CASSFGAVNSPLHF	TGTGCCAGCAGTTTTGGGGCAGTAAATTCACCCCTCCACTTT
-	TRBV4-3	TRBJ1-2	-	CASSQQPGLKPYGYTF	TGCGCCAGCAGCCAGCAACCCGGACTGAAGCCCTATGGCTACACCTTC
-	TRBV6-5	TRBJ2-1	-	CASRPTPGYNEQFF	TGTGCCAGCAGGCCTACCCCGGGGTACAATGAGCAGTTCTTC
TRBD1	TRBV7-6	TRBJ1-6	-	CASSLEGANSPLHF	TGTGCCAGCAGCTTAGAGGGGGCGAATTCACCCCTCCACTTT
TRBD2	TRBV13	TRBJ2-5	-	CASSLMGRVVTQETQYF	TGTGCCAGCAGCCTCATGGGGAGGGTAGTGACACAAGAGACCCAGTACTTC
TRBD2	TRBV5-4	TRBJ2-1	-	CASSFERGPYNEQFF	TGTGCCAGCAGCTTCGAGCGGGGCCCCTACAATGAGCAGTTCTTC
-	TRBV28	TRBJ2-1	-	CASSWGDPVYNEQFF	TGTGCCAGCAGTTGGGGGGACCCGGTCTACAATGAGCAGTTCTTC
-	TRBV5-6	TRBJ2-1	-	CASSLAAGALHEQFF	TGTGCCAGCAGCTTGGCAGCGGGTGCCTTGCATGAGCAGTTCTTC
TRBD2	TRBV4-2	TRBJ2-3	-	CASSQDIAGGPDTQYF	TGTGCCAGCAGCCAAGATATAGCGGGGGGGCCAGATACGCAGTATTTT
TRBD2	TRBV7-3	TRBJ2-1	-	CASSLTGLAGGPGDEQFF	TGTGCCAGCAGCTTAACAGGACTAGCGGGGGGGCCGGGAGATGAGCAGTTCTTC
TRBD2	TRBV2	TRBJ2-1	-	CASRRSGSGQFF	TGTGCCAGCCGGAGGAGCGGGAGTGGGCAGTTCTTC
TRBD1	TRBV4-3	TRBJ2-2	once	CASSQRQGANTGELFF	TGCGCCAGCAGCCAGAGGCAGGGGGCGAACACCGGGGAGCTGTTTTTT
TRBD2	TRBV7-2	TRBJ2-1	few	CASSRQATSGYNEQFF	TGTGCCAGCAGCCGACAGGCGACTAGCGGCTACAATGAGCAGTTCTTC
-	TRBV27	TRBJ2-1	-	CASSLSGSARQPYNEQFF	TGTGCCAGCAGTTTATCTGGCAGCGCCAGACAGCCCTACAATGAGCAGTTCTTC
TRBD2	TRBV18	TRBJ2-7	once	CASSLTSRDYEQYF	TGTGCCAGCTCTCTGACTAGCCGCGACTACGAGCAGTACTTC
-	TRBV7-2	TRBJ2-5	-	CASSLASGFGETQYF	TGTGCCAGCAGCTTAGCATCAGGGTTCGGGGAGACCCAGTACTTC
-	TRBV6-6	TRBJ2-7	few	CASLGGPYEQYF	TGTGCCAGCTTGGGGGGGCCCTACGAGCAGTACTTC
TRBD1	TRBV5-1	TRBJ1-1	-	CASSTGDTEAFF	TGCGCCAGCAGTACAGGGGACACTGAAGCTTTCTTT
-	TRBV30	TRBJ1-2	-	CAWVRGGNYGYTF	TGTGCCTGGGTTAGGGGCGGTAACTATGGCTACACCTTC
TRBD1	TRBV2	TRBJ2-3	-	CASRGDRLSTDTQYF	TGTGCCAGCAGGGGGGACAGATTAAGCACAGATACGCAGTATTTT